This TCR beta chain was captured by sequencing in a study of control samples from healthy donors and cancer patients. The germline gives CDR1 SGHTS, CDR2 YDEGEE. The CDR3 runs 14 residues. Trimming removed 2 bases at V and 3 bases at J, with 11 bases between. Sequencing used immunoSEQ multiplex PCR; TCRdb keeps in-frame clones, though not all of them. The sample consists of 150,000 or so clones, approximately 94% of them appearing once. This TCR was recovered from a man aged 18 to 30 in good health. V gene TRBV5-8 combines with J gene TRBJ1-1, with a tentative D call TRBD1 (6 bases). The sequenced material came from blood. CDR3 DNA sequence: TGTGCCAGCAGCTTAGGGGGGCACGACACTGAAGCTTTCTTT. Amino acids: CASSLGGHDTEAFF.